These 23 T cell receptor beta chains originate from one sample sequenced in a study of cytomegalovirus exposure and HLA in healthy donors. The PCR made use of 60 Vbeta and 13 Jbeta primers. Data came from immunoSEQ multiplex PCR; TCRdb stores just in-frame clones and leaves some out. The sample shows under 35,000 clones, 65% of them seen only once. Sequencing was done on a sample of PBMCs. The receptors shown here come from a middle-aged man in good health and CMV-seropositive.

This clone was seen a handful of times. This sequence joins TRBV5-6 and TRBJ2-5; the match to TRBD1 covers 8 bases. Germline V gene sequence: CDR1 SGHDT, CDR2 YYEEEE. There are 16 residues in the CDR3. Trimming removed 4 bases from V and 5 bases from J; junction bases left unmatched: 13. DNA of the CDR3: TGTGCCAGCAGCGGGGGACAGGTCGGATTTTCGGAGACCCAGTACTTC. It yields the protein CASSGGQVGFSETQYF.

The V and J genes are TRBV30 and TRBJ1-2, with D unresolved. In germline, CDR1 is GTSNPN, CDR2 SVGIG (reference sequence). V lost 4 bases and J 5 bases, leaving 14 bases between the germline ends. This CDR3 is built from 13 residues. The CDR3 loop is CAWTNHQIYGYTF. In nucleotides, the CDR3 is TGTGCCTGGACGAACCACCAGATATATGGCTACACCTTC.

CDR3 amino acids: CASSVDRLEDTQYF. The CDR3 coding sequence is TGTGCCAGCAGCGTAGACCGACTAGAGGATACGCAGTATTTT. The gene calls are TRBV9 and TRBJ2-3; perhaps TRBD2 as D (6 bases). V shed 0 bases and J shed 6 bases, with 11 bases lying between them. The germline gives CDR1 SGDLS, CDR2 YYNGEE. This CDR3 comprises 14 residues.

CDR3 DNA sequence: TGTGCCAGCAGCCGGACAGGGATGAGCTCCTACGAGCAGTACTTC. Amino acid sequence: CASSRTGMSSYEQYF. The genes are TRBV7-8 and TRBJ2-7, with TRBD1 identical over 8 bases. This CDR3 region has 15 residues. Germline CDR1 reads SGHVS; CDR2 reads FQNEAQ. V dropped 5 bases and J dropped 0; count of bases not matched to a gene: 6.

This clone was picked up a small number of times. The chain is built from TRBV5-1 and TRBJ2-1, with 8 bases fitting TRBD1. Germline V gene data show CDR1 as SGHRS and CDR2 as YFSETQ. This CDR3 is 15 amino acids long. V trimming: 6 bases; J trimming: 1 base; junction bases outside the gene matches: 6. The CDR3 region has the DNA TGCGCCAGCAAAACAGGGGGTGGTTCCTACAATGAGCAGTTCTTC. It translates to CASKTGGGSYNEQFF.

This clone was picked up one time. V gene TRBV6-5 combines with J gene TRBJ2-5; TRBD1 matches at 10 bases. The J segment lost 5 bases and the V segment lost 6 bases, leaving 3 bases of the junction unmatched. This CDR3 comprises 13 residues. In germline, CDR1 is MNHEY, CDR2 SVGAGI. CDR3 protein: CASSWGQGETQYF. As DNA, the CDR3 is TGTGCCAGCAGCTGGGGACAGGGGGAGACCCAGTACTTC.

The V call is TRBV9, the J call TRBJ2-2; the D gene is possibly TRBD2 (5 bases). CDR3 length: 15 amino acids. The germline gives CDR1 SGDLS, CDR2 YYNGEE. Trimming cost V 0 bases and J 4 bases, with 10 bases left between them. The CDR3 is CASSVDQAATGELFF. For the CDR3, the DNA is TGTGCCAGCAGCGTAGATCAAGCGGCCACCGGGGAGCTGTTTTTT.

The J gene is TRBJ2-5, the V gene TRBV10-3, with D possibly being TRBD2 (5 bases). Germline lookup yields CDR1 ENHRY and CDR2 SYGVKD. The CDR3 totals 16 residues. Trimming pared 2 bases from V and 4 bases from J, leaving 17 bases between. CDR3 sequence: CAISEPKGPEGETQYF. The CDR3 region has the DNA TGTGCCATCAGTGAGCCCAAGGGCCCTGAGGGAGAGACCCAGTACTTC.

The V and J genes are TRBV5-4 and TRBJ1-2; D is undetermined. The V end was cut by 4 bases, the J end by 5 bases, with 9 bases between. Germline V gives CDR1 SGHNT, CDR2 YYREEE (reference sequence). The CDR3 spans 12 residues. In nucleotides, the CDR3 is TGTGCCAGCAGCGCTAAGCCTTATGGCTACACCTTC. As protein: CASSAKPYGYTF.

The rearrangement links TRBV30 to TRBJ2-7, with 7 nucleotides matching TRBD1. Trimming cost V 3 bases and J 2 bases; bases outside gene matches: 4. Germline lookup yields CDR1 GTSNPN and CDR2 SVGIG (reference sequence). CDR3 length: 13 amino acids. For the CDR3, the DNA is TGTGCCTGGAGGGCGACAGGGCCCTACGAGCAGTACTTC. Amino acid sequence: CAWRATGPYEQYF.

The chain is built from TRBV4-1 and TRBJ2-7; no clear D. The CDR3 extends over 15 amino acids. V lost 1 base and J 0 bases, leaving 10 bases between the germline ends. Germline CDR1 is MGHRA and CDR2 is YSYEKL. The CDR3 loop is CASSQVSSISYEQYF. The CDR3 region has the DNA TGCGCCAGCAGCCAAGTGTCCAGTATCTCCTACGAGCAGTACTTC.

V is TRBV29-1 and J is TRBJ2-1; the match to TRBD1 covers 8 bases. V shed 0 bases, J shed 15 bases, and the junction held 7 bases outside the gene matches. This CDR3 comprises 12 residues. CDR1 and CDR2 (germline): SQVTM, ANQGSEA. DNA for the CDR3: TGCAGCGTTGAAGATCAGCGACAGGGGCTGTTCTTC. Protein sequence: CSVEDQRQGLFF.

The chain recombines TRBV7-2 with TRBJ1-1; D is possibly TRBD1 (6 bases). Germline values: CDR1 SGHTA, CDR2 FQGNSA. Trimming removed 3 bases from V and 4 bases from J, with 12 bases in between. The CDR3 is made up of 14 amino acids. The CDR3 here is CASSFMGGGTEAFF. The CDR3, as DNA: TGTGCCAGCAGCTTTATGGGAGGGGGCACTGAAGCTTTCTTT.

The J gene is TRBJ2-1, the V gene TRBV30; the D is unclear. Germline V gene data show CDR1 as GTSNPN and CDR2 as SVGIG (reference sequence). Trimming left V 4 bases short and J 6 bases short, with 13 bases between. CDR3 length equals 13 residues. Here the CDR3 reads CAWTTDRFNEQFF. The DNA of the CDR3 is TGTGCCTGGACTACAGACCGATTCAATGAGCAGTTCTTC. Variable domain in full (rest from reference TRBV30 and TRBJ2-1): SQTIHQWPATLVQPVGSPLSLECTVEGTSNPNLYWYRQAAGRGLQLLFYSVGIGQISSEVPQNLSASRPQDRQFILSSKKLLLSDSGFYLCAWTTDRFNEQFFGPGTRLTVL.

The chain is built from TRBV6-6 and TRBJ2-3, with a possible D match to TRBD1 (6 bases). Trimming cost V 5 bases and J 2 bases, with 11 bases left between them. Germline CDR1 MNHNY, CDR2 SVGAGI (reference sequence). This CDR3 comprises 14 residues. This CDR3 reads CASSQDSTTDTQYF. The CDR3 DNA sequence: TGTGCCAGCAGTCAGGACAGTACCACAGATACGCAGTATTTT.

J is TRBJ1-3 and V is TRBV4-1; possible D gene TRBD1, 6 bases. Germline CDR1 is MGHRA and CDR2 is YSYEKL. CDR3 length: 17 residues. The germline V and J ends were trimmed by 5 bases and 0 bases, with 17 bases remaining between them. In DNA form, the CDR3 reads TGCGCCAGCAGCAAAAGACAGGATCAGAGCTCTGGAAACACCATATATTTT. This translates into CASSKRQDQSSGNTIYF.

The rearrangement joins TRBV6-5 to TRBJ1-1; maybe TRBD1 (5 bases). The germline V gene encodes CDR1 MNHEY and CDR2 SVGAGI. V lost 6 bases to trimming and J lost 7 bases, with 15 bases between them. This CDR3 is 13 amino acids long. CDR3 sequence: CASRMGQGGEAFF. For the CDR3, the DNA is TGTGCCAGCAGAATGGGGCAGGGAGGTGAAGCTTTCTTT.

In this sample, this clone turned up a few times. The chain links TRBV28 to TRBJ2-1; 10 nucleotides line up with TRBD2. The CDR3 sequence is 15 residues long. CDR1 and CDR2 (germline): MDHEN, SYDVKM. J was trimmed by 5 bases and V by 5 bases; bases with no gene match: 6. The CDR3 protein is CASSAGTSENNEQFF. Here the CDR3 DNA reads TGTGCCAGCAGTGCCGGGACTAGCGAAAACAATGAGCAGTTCTTC. Variable domain in full (rest from reference TRBV28 and TRBJ2-1): DVKVTQSSRYLVKRTGEKVFLECVQDMDHENMFWYRQDPGLGLRLIYFSYDVKMKEKGDIPEGYSVSREKKERFSLILESASTNQTSMYLCASSAGTSENNEQFFGPGTRLTVL.

The gene calls are TRBV11-2 and TRBJ2-2, with 10 bases aligning to TRBD2. The V and J ends lost 1 base and 0 bases, in that order; junction bases with no gene match: 8. Germline V lookup: CDR1 SGHAT, CDR2 FQNNGV. The CDR3 is made up of 19 amino acids. CDR3 amino acids: CASSLVPSGGPANTGELFF. In DNA form, the CDR3 reads TGTGCCAGCAGCTTAGTCCCTAGCGGGGGCCCTGCGAACACCGGGGAGCTGTTTTTT.

The chain couples TRBV6-5 to TRBJ2-7; D is perhaps TRBD2 (6 bases). The CDR3 contains 14 residues. V dropped 6 bases and J dropped 3 bases, with 15 bases sitting between them. Germline loops: CDR1 MNHEY, CDR2 SVGAGI. Written as DNA, the CDR3 is TGTGCCAGCAGCCTCCGCCGGGGGAGCTACGAGCAGTACTTC. As protein: CASSLRRGSYEQYF.

This clone appeared a few times. The chain joins TRBV6-1 to TRBJ1-6; no clear D. Trimming removed 4 bases at V and 4 bases at J, with 2 bases between. The CDR3 length is 12 residues. CDR1 MNHNS and CDR2 SASEGT come from the germline V gene. CDR3 amino acids: CASSAYNSPLHF. CDR3 nucleotides: TGTGCCAGCAGTGCTTATAATTCACCCCTCCACTTT.

In this sample, this clone turned up a few times. The V and J genes are TRBV21-1 and TRBJ1-6; the table's D call, TRBD1, has no DNA check behind it. TRBV21-1 is a listed pseudogene. The CDR3 covers 17 residues. CDR3 protein: CASSNGNSRGHYSPLHF. CDR3 coding DNA: TGTGCCAGCAGCAATGGGAATAGCAGGGGTCATTATTCACCCCTCCACTTT.

The table lists this clone with a few counts. The CDR3 nucleotides are TGTGCCAGTAGTGGACAGGCGAACTCTGGAAACACCATATATTTT. Protein product: CASSGQANSGNTIYF. This sequence joins TRBV19 and TRBJ1-3; 7 positions agree with TRBD1. V shed 5 bases and J 0 bases; nucleotides not matched to a gene: 4. Germline-derived CDR1 and CDR2 are LNHDA and SQIVND (reference sequence). The CDR3 has 15 amino acids.